Below, 8 T cell receptor beta chains from the same sample are listed, as sequenced in a study of shared clonotypes between healthy human individuals. Profiling relied on immunoSEQ multiplex PCR, and the TCRdb table lists in-frame clones only, not all of them. Among around 700,000 clones listed, 73% were seen once. Sequences were obtained from memory CD4+ T cells sorted from blood. Subset indicated: CD45RA-negative fraction. These receptors all come from a woman in her thirties in good health.

The chain combines TRBV28 with TRBJ1-4; 10 nucleotides align to TRBD1. The CDR3 covers 12 residues. V trimming: 8 bases; J trimming: 7 bases; junction bases outside the gene matches: 1. Looked up from germline, CDR1 is MDHEN and CDR2 is SYDVKM. CDR3 sequence: CASRDRGEKLFF. The CDR3 DNA reads as TGTGCCAGCCGGGACAGGGGTGAAAAACTGTTTTTT.

This clone showed up just once. The chain recombines TRBV6-5 with TRBJ1-2; tentatively, D is TRBD1 (5 bases). Germline V gene sequence: CDR1 MNHEY, CDR2 SVGAGI. This CDR3 spans 14 amino acids. The ends were cut back, 0 bases at V and 4 bases at J, with 9 bases in the middle. Written as DNA, the CDR3 is TGTGCCAGCAGTTACTCTGGACAAACCTATGGCTACACCTTC. This sequence encodes CASSYSGQTYGYTF.

In the case of this clone: The same CDR3 arises from other DNA sequences in this sample as well. The rearrangement joins TRBV28 to TRBJ2-5, with D tentatively TRBD2 (6 bases). Trimming removed 6 bases at V and 2 bases at J, with 10 bases between. Germline V gives CDR1 MDHEN, CDR2 SYDVKM. The CDR3 has 13 residues. The CDR3 reads CASSPGLQETQYF. DNA for the CDR3: TGTGCCAGCAGCCCGGGACTGCAAGAGACCCAGTACTTC.

The V and J genes are TRBV11-2 and TRBJ2-1, with D unclear. The CDR3 consists of 12 residues. Deletions cut 5 bases from V and 5 bases from J, with 7 bases between. CDR1 and CDR2 (germline): SGHAT, FQNNGV. CDR3 sequence: CASSPSNNEQFF. The DNA of the CDR3 is TGTGCCAGCAGCCCGAGTAACAATGAGCAGTTCTTC.

As to this clone: A read error is possible here, since a much larger clone lies one base away. Other DNA sequences in this sample translate to the same CDR3. V and J are TRBV7-2 and TRBJ1-1; D not resolved. CDR1 is SGHTA and CDR2 is FQGNSA in the germline V gene. The CDR3 runs 13 residues. V lost 5 bases and J 3 bases, leaving 10 bases between the germline ends. The CDR3 reads CASSPQRDTEAFF. The CDR3 DNA sequence: TGTGCCAGCAGCCCACAGCGGGACACTGAAGCTTTCTTT.

CDR3 loop: CASSAGTGLPSDTF. Here the CDR3 DNA reads TGTGCCAGTAGTGCCGGGACAGGGCTGCCGAGCGACACCTTC. The chain combines TRBV19 with TRBJ1-2, with 9 positions matching TRBD1. CDR1 and CDR2 (germline): LNHDA, SQIVND (reference sequence). The CDR3 runs 14 residues. V shed 5 bases, J shed 12 bases, and the junction held 13 bases outside the gene matches.

This chain links TRBV28 with TRBJ2-1; D assignment may be TRBD1 or TRBD2 (7 bases each). Trimming shortened V by 11 bases and J by 1 base, and 15 bases separated the two germline ends. Looked up from germline, CDR1 is MDHEN and CDR2 is SYDVKM. This CDR3 comprises 14 residues. The CDR3 loop reads CAHSRGGSYNEQFF. The CDR3 nucleotides read TGTGCCCACAGCAGGGGGGGTTCCTACAATGAGCAGTTCTTC.

Note on this clone: The sample contains more than one DNA sequence encoding this CDR3. V and J are TRBV2 and TRBJ2-3; 11 bases line up with TRBD2. The germline V gene has CDR1 SNHLY and CDR2 FYNNEI. The V and J ends lost 5 bases and 3 bases, in that order; junction bases with no gene match: 7. This CDR3 is 16 amino acids long. CDR3 sequence: CASSPRRLAGTDTQYF. In DNA form, the CDR3 reads TGTGCCAGCAGTCCACGGAGACTAGCGGGAACAGATACGCAGTATTTT.